The rows below give T cell receptor beta chains drawn from one sample of a study of long-term antiretroviral therapy in people with HIV. TCRdb's copy holds only in-frame clones and misses some; the assay was immunoSEQ multiplex PCR. Of 20,000 to 25,000 clones detected, roughly 80% appear once; the ten largest clones hold around 5%. The material sequenced was unsorted PBMCs, taken 0.2 years after starting antiretroviral therapy. The receptors stem from a woman in her thirties with HIV. The CDR3 runs from the conserved cysteine through the conserved F or W. D genes are given only for firm matches. Rows give clone size only sometimes, using once, few, many, or a class for an expanded clone.

clone_size,d_call,j_call,cdr3_length,v_call,cdr3_nt,cdr3_aa
.,.,TRBJ1-1,13,TRBV11-2,TGTGCCAGCAGCTTCGGCGAGAACACTGAAGCTTTCTTT,CASSFGENTEAFF
.,.,TRBJ1-1,16,TRBV11-2,TGTGCCAGCAGCTTAAAATGGGCGGCGCGGAACACTGAAGCTTTCTTT,CASSLKWAARNTEAFF
.,TRBD1,TRBJ2-5,17,TRBV7-9,TGTGCCAGCAGCTTAAGGCTCCCAGGGGGCTCCCAAGAGACCCAGTACTTC,CASSLRLPGGSQETQYF
.,.,TRBJ1-6,15,TRBV30,TGTGCCTGGAGAAATCAGGGATGGGGGGATTCACCCCTCCACTTT,CAWRNQGWGDSPLHF
.,TRBD2,TRBJ2-2,15,TRBV5-8,TGTGCCAGCAGCCCCGGGACTAGGTACACCGGGGAGCTGTTTTTT,CASSPGTRYTGELFF
.,TRBD2,TRBJ2-6,18,TRBV7-2,TGTGCCAGCAGCTTAGAAGGGAGCGGGGGCAGTGGGGCCAACGTCCTGACTTTC,CASSLEGSGGSGANVLTF
.,TRBD2,TRBJ2-3,17,TRBV29-1,TGCAGCGTCTGTGTCCGGACCGGGACTAGCGTCACAGATACGCAGTATTTT,CSVCVRTGTSVTDTQYF
.,TRBD1,TRBJ2-2,14,TRBV5-1,TGCGCCAGCAGCTGGACAGGGGACGCCGGGGAGCTGTTTTTT,CASSWTGDAGELFF
once,TRBD2,TRBJ2-5,15,TRBV7-3,TGTGCCAGCAGCTTAAACTCGGGAGGCTGGGAGACCCAGTACTTC,CASSLNSGGWETQYF
.,TRBD1,TRBJ1-1,17,TRBV11-1,TGTGCCAGCCAAAGCCCGACTACAGGGGGAATGAACACTGAAGCTTTCTTT,CASQSPTTGGMNTEAFF
once,.,TRBJ2-3,16,TRBV30,TGTGCCTGGAAGTTTGCCGGGGGACTTAGCACAGATACGCAGTATTTT,CAWKFAGGLSTDTQYF
.,TRBD1,TRBJ1-1,18,TRBV5-8,TGTGCCAGCAGCTTGGAGGACAGGTCAACGGTATTGAACACTGAAGCTTTCTTT,CASSLEDRSTVLNTEAFF
.,TRBD2,TRBJ2-3,14,TRBV7-9,TGTGCCAGCAGCCCGGGAGGGGGGACAGATACGCAGTATTTT,CASSPGGGTDTQYF
.,.,TRBJ1-2,13,TRBV6-5,TGTGCCAGCAGTTATAACGGATACTATGGCTACACCTTC,CASSYNGYYGYTF
.,.,TRBJ2-7,12,TRBV5-5,TGTGCCAGCAGCCAACTTACCTACGAGCAGTACTTC,CASSQLTYEQYF
.,.,TRBJ1-1,13,TRBV19,TGTGCCAGTAGTTTGGGGGTATCGGCTGAAGCTTTCTTT,CASSLGVSAEAFF
few,.,TRBJ1-5,15,TRBV5-1,TGCGCCAGCAGCTTCACGGGGGGCGAAAATCAGCCCCAGCATTTT,CASSFTGGENQPQHF
few,.,TRBJ1-4,14,TRBV6-5,TGTGCCAGCAGTTACGGGACAACGAATGAAAAACTGTTTTTT,CASSYGTTNEKLFF
once,.,TRBJ1-2,14,TRBV29-1,TGCAGCGTTCAATCTTCCCGGGACACCTATGGCTACACCTTC,CSVQSSRDTYGYTF
.,.,TRBJ1-1,13,TRBV27,TGTGCCAGCAGTTTAAGCGTGGCCACTGAAGCTTTCTTT,CASSLSVATEAFF
.,TRBD2,TRBJ2-1,15,TRBV6-1,TGTGCCAGCAGTTGGTCCGGGACTAGTTCTTATGAGCAGTTCTTC,CASSWSGTSSYEQFF
.,TRBD2,TRBJ2-1,15,TRBV2,TGTGCCAGCAACCTCCTAGCGGGGGGGTACAATGAGCAGTTCTTC,CASNLLAGGYNEQFF
once,.,TRBJ1-5,13,TRBV30,TGTGCCTGGAAGAAGAACAGCAATCAGCCCCAGCATTTT,CAWKKNSNQPQHF
once,.,TRBJ1-1,16,TRBV27,TGTGCCAGCAGTCCCGGGACGGGACTAATGAACACTGAAGCTTTCTTT,CASSPGTGLMNTEAFF
.,TRBD2,TRBJ2-1,11,TRBV30,TGTGCCTGGGAACGGGGGGGGGAGCAGTTCTTC,CAWERGGEQFF
.,.,TRBJ2-2,13,TRBV30,TGTGCCTGGAGTGTAGGCGAGACCGGGGAGCTGTTTTTT,CAWSVGETGELFF
.,.,TRBJ1-1,12,TRBV27,TGTGCCAGCCGTGATGTTGGCACTGAAGCTTTCTTT,CASRDVGTEAFF
.,.,TRBJ2-2,12,TRBV6-1,TGTGCCAGCAGTGGGATCACCGGGGAGCTGTTTTTT,CASSGITGELFF
.,.,TRBJ2-3,14,TRBV9,TGTGCCAGCAGTAAACAGGTTCACACAGATACGCAGTATTTT,CASSKQVHTDTQYF
.,.,TRBJ2-5,14,TRBV6-1,TGTGCCAGCAGTGAAGGATGGGACGGGGAGACCCAGTACTTC,CASSEGWDGETQYF
.,.,TRBJ2-1,15,TRBV9,TGTGCCAGCAGCGTATGGACGAGCTCCTACAATGAGCAGTTCTTC,CASSVWTSSYNEQFF
.,TRBD1,TRBJ1-4,14,TRBV6-1,TGTGCCAGCAGGATAGGGGGCGCCGGGGAAAAACTGTTTTTT,CASRIGGAGEKLFF
.,TRBD2,TRBJ2-3,15,TRBV5-4,TGTGCCAGCAGCTCGGCAGCGGGGGAAACAGATACGCAGTATTTT,CASSSAAGETDTQYF
.,TRBD1,TRBJ1-2,14,TRBV18,TGTGCCAGCTCACAACAGGGGGCTGCGGATGGCTACACCTTC,CASSQQGAADGYTF
.,.,TRBJ1-1,14,TRBV30,TGTGCCTGGAGTGTCGTCCCCGCCGGCACTGAAGCTTTCTTT,CAWSVVPAGTEAFF
.,TRBD1,TRBJ1-2,14,TRBV27,TGTGCCAGCAGTTCGAACCGGGACAGCTATGGCTACACCTTC,CASSSNRDSYGYTF
.,.,TRBJ2-1,14,TRBV25-1,TGTGCCAGCAGTGGAGGGGGCTCCTACAATGAGCAGTTCTTC,CASSGGGSYNEQFF
.,.,TRBJ1-3,12,TRBV18,TGTGCCAGCTCACCTGCGGGAAACACCATATATTTT,CASSPAGNTIYF
.,TRBD1,TRBJ2-2,15,TRBV18,TGTGCCAGCTCACGGACAGGGGTAAAGGCCGGGGAGCTGTTTTTT,CASSRTGVKAGELFF
once,TRBD1,TRBJ1-4,17,TRBV5-6,TGTGCCAGCAGCTTAAACAGGGGCACAACTACTAATGAAAAACTGTTTTTT,CASSLNRGTTTNEKLFF
once,.,TRBJ1-5,14,TRBV19,TGTGCCAGTAGTATACAGGGGTTAGGTCAGCCCCAGCATTTT,CASSIQGLGQPQHF